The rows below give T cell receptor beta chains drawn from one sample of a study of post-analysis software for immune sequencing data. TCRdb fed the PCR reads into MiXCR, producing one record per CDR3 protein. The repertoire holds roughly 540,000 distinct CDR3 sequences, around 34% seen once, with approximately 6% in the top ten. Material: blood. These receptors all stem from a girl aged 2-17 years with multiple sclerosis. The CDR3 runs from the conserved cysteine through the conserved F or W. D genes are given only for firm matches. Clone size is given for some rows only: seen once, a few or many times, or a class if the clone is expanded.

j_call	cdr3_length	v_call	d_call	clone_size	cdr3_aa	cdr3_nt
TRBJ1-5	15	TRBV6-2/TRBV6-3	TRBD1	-	CASRAGQHGNQPQHF	TGTGCCAGCAGAGCGGGACAGCATGGCAATCAGCCCCAGCATTTT
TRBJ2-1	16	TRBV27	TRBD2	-	CASSLSRTSLGNEQFF	TGTGCCAGCAGCCTATCGAGGACTAGCCTGGGGAATGAGCAGTTCTTC
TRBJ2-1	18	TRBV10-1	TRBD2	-	CASSPSVIAGPSYNEQFF	TGCGCCAGCAGCCCCTCCGTGATAGCGGGTCCCTCCTACAATGAGCAGTTCTTC
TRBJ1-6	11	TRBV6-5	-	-	CASSGPGPLHF	TGTGCCAGCAGTGGCCCGGGGCCCCTCCACTTT
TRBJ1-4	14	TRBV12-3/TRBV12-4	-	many	CASRVTSEGEKLFF	TGTGCCAGCAGGGTGACATCCGAGGGTGAAAAACTGTTTTTT
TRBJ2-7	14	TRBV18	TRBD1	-	CASSIRDRSYEQYF	TGTGCCAGCTCAATCCGGGACAGGTCCTACGAGCAGTACTTC
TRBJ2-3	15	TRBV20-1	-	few	CSAPLIALRTDTQYF	TGCAGTGCTCCTCTGATAGCACTACGCACAGATACGCAGTATTTT
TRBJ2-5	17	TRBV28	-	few	CASSLVQGIVGQETQYF	TGTGCCAGCAGTTTAGTGCAGGGTATAGTCGGCCAAGAGACCCAGTACTTC
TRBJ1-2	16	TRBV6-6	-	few	CASSYFAQGHDYGYTF	TGTGCCAGCAGTTACTTTGCCCAGGGGCATGACTATGGCTACACCTTC
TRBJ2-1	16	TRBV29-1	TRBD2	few	CSTGGRALVRPIQQFF	TGCAGCACTGGCGGGAGGGCTTTAGTCCGCCCCATTCAGCAGTTCTTC
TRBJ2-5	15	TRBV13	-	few	CASSLRGPGSETQYF	TGTGCCAGCAGCTTAAGGGGACCTGGGAGTGAGACCCAGTACTTC
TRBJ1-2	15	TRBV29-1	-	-	CSVALAASQSHGYTF	TGCAGCGTTGCTTTGGCAGCCAGCCAGAGTCATGGCTACACCTTC
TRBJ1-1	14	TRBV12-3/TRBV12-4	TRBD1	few	CASRGGQGNTEAFF	TGTGCCAGCAGGGGGGGACAGGGGAACACTGAAGCTTTCTTT
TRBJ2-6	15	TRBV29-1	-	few	CSVADPSSAANVLTF	TGCAGCGTTGCGGACCCTTCTTCCGCGGCCAACGTCCTGACTTTC
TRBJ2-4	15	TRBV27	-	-	CASSLYSQAQNIQYF	TGTGCCAGCAGTTTGTACAGTCAGGCCCAAAACATTCAGTACTTC
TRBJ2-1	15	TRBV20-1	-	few	CSARDPLADYNEQFF	TGCAGTGCTAGAGATCCCCTAGCCGATTACAATGAGCAGTTCTTC
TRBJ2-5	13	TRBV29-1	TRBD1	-	CSVRRDRVNEQYF	TGCAGCGTACGGCGGGACAGGGTGAATGAGCAGTACTTC
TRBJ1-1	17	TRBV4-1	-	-	CASSQDPGGLLNTEAFF	TGCGCCAGCAGCCAAGATCCGGGAGGGTTGTTGAACACTGAAGCTTTCTTT
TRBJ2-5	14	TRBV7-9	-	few	CASSLGWGQETQYF	TGTGCCAGCAGCTTGGGCTGGGGCCAAGAGACCCAGTACTTC
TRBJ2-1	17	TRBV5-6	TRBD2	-	CASSLVQRGAQYNEQFF	TGTGCCAGCAGCTTGGTACAGCGGGGGGCGCAATACAATGAGCAGTTCTTC
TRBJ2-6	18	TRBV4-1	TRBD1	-	CASSHLLTGTGGANVLTF	TGCGCCAGCAGCCATCTATTGACAGGGACGGGTGGGGCCAACGTCCTGACTTTC
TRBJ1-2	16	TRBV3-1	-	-	CASSPTVGGANYGYTF	TGTGCCAGCAGCCCCACGGTGGGGGGTGCTAACTATGGCTACACCTTC
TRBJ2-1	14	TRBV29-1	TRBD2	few	CSGKLAGIYNEQFF	TGCAGCGGGAAACTAGCGGGGATCTACAATGAGCAGTTCTTC
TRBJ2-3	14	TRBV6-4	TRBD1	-	CASILGQSTDTQYF	TGTGCCAGCATATTGGGACAGAGCACAGATACGCAGTATTTT
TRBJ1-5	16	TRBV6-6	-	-	CASSYSKGGGNQPQHF	TGTGCCAGCAGTTACTCGAAAGGGGGGGGCAATCAGCCCCAGCATTTT
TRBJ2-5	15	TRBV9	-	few	CASSVEGQKGETQYF	TGTGCCAGCAGCGTAGAGGGCCAGAAGGGGGAGACCCAGTACTTC
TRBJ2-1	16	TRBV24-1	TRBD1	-	CATSDSGQGFYNEQFF	TGTGCCACCAGTGATTCCGGACAGGGTTTCTACAATGAGCAGTTCTTC
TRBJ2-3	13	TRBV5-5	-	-	CASSLRPTDTQYF	TGTGCCAGCAGCTTGCGCCCCACAGATACGCAGTATTTT
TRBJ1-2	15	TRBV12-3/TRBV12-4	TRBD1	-	CASSLSDRANYGYTF	TGTGCCAGCAGTTTGTCGGACAGGGCTAACTATGGCTACACCTTC
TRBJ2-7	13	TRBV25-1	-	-	CASSGLSSYEQYF	TGTGCCAGCAGTGGCCTGTCCTCCTACGAGCAGTACTTC
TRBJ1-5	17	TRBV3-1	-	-	CASSQGGGPGNNQPQHF	TGTGCCAGCAGCCAAGGTGGGGGACCAGGGAACAATCAGCCCCAGCATTTT
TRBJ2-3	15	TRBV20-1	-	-	CSARDPAGNTDTQYF	TGCAGTGCTAGAGACCCTGCCGGGAACACAGATACGCAGTATTTT
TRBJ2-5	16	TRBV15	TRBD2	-	CATSRERLAGEETQYF	TGTGCCACCAGCAGAGAGAGACTAGCGGGAGAAGAGACCCAGTACTTC
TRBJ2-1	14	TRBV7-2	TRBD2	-	CASSSLAGGPEQFF	TGTGCCAGCAGCTCGCTAGCGGGGGGGCCGGAGCAGTTCTTC
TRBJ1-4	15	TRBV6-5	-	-	CASSYSKTGGEKLFF	TGTGCCAGCAGTTACTCGAAGACAGGTGGAGAAAAACTGTTTTTT
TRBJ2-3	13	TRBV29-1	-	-	CSVDLRDPDTQYF	TGCAGCGTTGATCTACGGGATCCAGATACGCAGTATTTT
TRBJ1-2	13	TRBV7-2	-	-	CASSSDVDYGYTF	TGTGCCAGCAGCTCGGACGTGGACTATGGCTACACCTTC
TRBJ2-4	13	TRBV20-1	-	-	CSARGWAKNIQYF	TGCAGTGCTAGGGGATGGGCCAAAAACATTCAGTACTTC
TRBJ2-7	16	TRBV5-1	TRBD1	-	CASSPEAGTAYYEQYF	TGCGCCAGCAGCCCCGAAGCCGGGACAGCCTACTACGAGCAGTACTTC
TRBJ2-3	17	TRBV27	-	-	CASSLGFGAGLSDTQYF	TGTGCCAGCAGTCTGGGGTTTGGGGCAGGGTTATCAGATACGCAGTATTTT